The entry that follows covers one T cell receptor (beta chain) sequence. Its target is not known. The sample belongs to a study of response to subunit inactivated influenza vaccine. Findings and limits, study-wide: Authors suggested each seasonal influenza vaccination recruits few new T cells.

V lost 0 bases and J lost 0; bases outside the gene matches: 3. The CDR3 totals 16 residues. Germline V gene sequence: CDR1 SGHRS, CDR2 YFSETQ. Via MiXCR, TCRdb re-called the RT-PCR reads, giving one row per CDR3 protein. The table includes about 310,000 distinct CDR3 sequences, 20% to 25% detected once. The TCR sequence derives from a man between 50 and 69 years old who received an inactivated influenza vaccine. Specimen: PBMCs from blood, collected less than 22 months after vaccination. The chain recombines TRBV5-1 with TRBJ2-5, with 9 positions matching TRBD2. The CDR3 bases are TGCGCCAGCAGCTTGGTAGCTAGCGGGAACCAAGAGACCCAGTACTTC. It encodes CASSLVASGNQETQYF.